The T cell receptor beta chain described here comes from a study of blood T cells in healthy people across ages. Germline V CDR1 and CDR2: MGHDK, SYGVNS. V was cut by 8 bases and J by 6 bases, with 20 bases left in between. This CDR3 is 15 amino acids long. Study-wide findings and caveats: Naive and antigen-experienced cells could not be conclusively compared, given unsorted PBMCs. Unknown donor CMV status possibly confounded expanded clonotype changes.

A second PCR of roughly 7 to 11 cycles used a sample-barcoded 5' primer and a J-beta primer mix. Per sample, CDR3-containing paired-end reads numbered at least 3 million. MiXCR was run by TCRdb on the 5' RACE reads, yielding one entry per CDR3 protein. This table holds 650,000 to 800,000 distinct CDR3 sequences, around 45% found once. Comment on this clonotype: Antigen specificity is unknown.

What was sequenced was blood. The sequence was obtained from a man aged 55 to 70 in good health. This chain links TRBV25-1 with TRBJ2-1; possibly TRBD2 for D (7 bases). CDR3 protein: CASLSGYGGLNEQFF. The CDR3 DNA reads TGTGCCAGCTTGTCTGGGTACGGGGGGCTCAATGAGCAGTTCTTC.